The 27 T cell receptor beta chains in this list originate from one sample, sequenced in a study of identical twins. TCRdb ran MiXCR on the 5' RACE reads and lists one entry per CDR3 protein. The sample lists hundreds of thousands of distinct CDR3 sequences, about an eighth occurring once. The sequenced sample was memory (CD45RO+) T cells sorted from blood. Every receptor here comes from a woman aged 18-29 years in good health.

This chain joins TRBV2 and TRBJ1-2, with 9 bases identical to TRBD1. The V gene end was trimmed by 7 bases and the J gene end by 13 bases; junction bases not matched to a gene: 13. The CDR3 runs to 13 residues. Germline V gene lookup returns CDR1 SNHLY and CDR2 FYNNEI. This chain's CDR3 is CASILWIQGAVTF. The CDR3 bases are TGTGCCAGCATTCTATGGATACAGGGGGCCGTCACCTTC.

The rearrangement joins TRBV6-2 or TRBV6-3 to TRBJ2-1, with D possibly being TRBD2 (6 bases). V lost 2 bases and J lost 0, with 8 bases in between. Germline V lookup: CDR1 MNHEY, CDR2 SVGEGT. The CDR3 covers 15 residues. The CDR3 DNA follows: TGTGCCAGCAGTTACGGCGGGAACTCCTACAATGAGCAGTTCTTC. Translating gives CASSYGGNSYNEQFF.

This clonotype was detected many times. This chain uses TRBV12-3 or TRBV12-4 with TRBJ2-1; TRBD1 is a possible D gene (6 bases). The length of the CDR3 is 13 residues. V gave up 7 bases and J gave up 5 bases, with 12 bases separating them. The DNA for the CDR3 is TGTGCCAGCACCCGGGACACCCACAATGAGCAGTTCTTC. Translation gives CASTRDTHNEQFF.

The V and J genes are TRBV6-1 and TRBJ2-3; D is unclear. V lost 11 bases and J lost 1, with 13 bases in between. The CDR3 sequence is 13 residues long. Germline values: CDR1 MNHNS, CDR2 SASEGT. As DNA, the CDR3 is TGTGCCGGGAAGGTCCTCCGCACAGATACGCAGTATTTT. It translates to CAGKVLRTDTQYF.

The CDR3 loop reads CSARWAGGQETQYF. As DNA, the CDR3 is TGCAGTGCTAGGTGGGCGGGAGGACAAGAGACCCAGTACTTC. The chain couples TRBV20-1 to TRBJ2-5; TRBD2 agrees at 8 bases. The CDR3 runs 14 residues. Germline V gene lookup returns CDR1 DFQATT and CDR2 SNEGSKA (reference sequence). V shed 3 bases, J shed 2 bases, and the junction held 5 bases outside the gene matches.

This clonotype was seen only a few times. The chain joins TRBV5-6 to TRBJ1-4; possibly TRBD1 for D (6 bases). Trimming shortened V by 3 bases and J by 10 bases, and 19 bases separated the two germline ends. This CDR3 spans 15 amino acids. Germline V CDR1 and CDR2: SGHDT, YYEEEE. The CDR3 region has the DNA TGTGCCAGCAGCTCATGGGGGGGCGGCGGACGAAAACTGTTTTTT. Encoded protein: CASSSWGGGGRKLFF.

Comment on this clonotype: This could be a read error, since a much larger clone is one nucleotide away. The chain couples TRBV5-1 to TRBJ2-1, with 8 bases lining up with TRBD2. J lost 6 bases, V lost 2 bases, and 7 bases had no gene match. This CDR3 has 15 amino acids. Germline loops: CDR1 SGHRS, CDR2 YFSETQ. The CDR3 spells CASSLTSGTLNEQFF. CDR3 coding DNA: TGCGCCAGCAGCTTAACTAGCGGAACTCTCAATGAGCAGTTCTTC.

This clonotype was seen a handful of times. The chain recombines TRBV5-1 with TRBJ2-3; 11 bases fit TRBD1. Trimming at V came to 4 bases and at J to 4 bases, leaving 5 bases not matched to a gene. Looked up from germline, CDR1 is SGHRS and CDR2 is YFSETQ. The CDR3 runs to 15 residues. The CDR3 is CASSRGQGAPDTQYF. The CDR3 DNA reads as TGCGCCAGCAGCCGAGGACAGGGGGCTCCAGATACGCAGTATTTT.

The chain links TRBV7-3 to TRBJ2-3, with D possibly matching TRBD2 (7 bases). The CDR3 has 16 residues. The germline V gene has CDR1 SGHTA and CDR2 FQGTGA. V was pared by 6 bases and J by 1 base, with 17 bases between. In DNA form, the CDR3 reads TGTGCCAGCAGTCCGCGGGGGACAACCGGCACAGATACGCAGTATTTT. It is translated as CASSPRGTTGTDTQYF.

This clonotype has a count of ten or more. This chain links TRBV29-1 with TRBJ1-1; D is unclear. Trimming left V 6 bases short and J 0 bases short, with 5 bases between. The CDR3 totals 11 residues. Germline CDR1 and CDR2: SQVTM and ANQGSEA. The CDR3: CSVKMNTEAFF. As DNA, the CDR3 is TGCAGCGTAAAGATGAACACTGAAGCTTTCTTT.

This clonotype was counted between two and nine times. V usage is TRBV15 and J usage is TRBJ2-1; a weak D match, TRBD2 (5 bases). The CDR3 covers 12 residues. CDR1 is LNHNV, CDR2 YYDKDF, per germline (reference sequence). Trimming took off 1 base at V and 11 bases at J, with 9 bases between the two ends. DNA of the CDR3: TGTGCCACCAGCAGAGGCTCTAGCAAGCAGTTCTTC. Its protein product is CATSRGSSKQFF.

This clonotype has more than one count but fewer than ten. The chain links TRBV6-1 to TRBJ2-1, with TRBD2 matching over 8 bases. Germline CDR1 MNHNS, CDR2 SASEGT. The CDR3 is 15 amino acids. V was clipped by 7 bases and J by 9 bases; unmatched bases: 14. The CDR3 is CASTPWGTRGGEQFF. As DNA, the CDR3 is TGTGCCAGCACCCCCTGGGGGACTAGGGGCGGTGAGCAGTTCTTC.

The rearrangement joins TRBV11-3 to TRBJ2-7; D is unresolved. Germline V CDR1 and CDR2: SGHNT, YENEEA. The CDR3 length is 11 residues. The germline V and J ends were trimmed by 4 bases and 3 bases, with 4 bases remaining between them. The CDR3 here is CASSWIYEQYF. Here the CDR3 DNA reads TGTGCCAGCAGCTGGATCTACGAGCAGTACTTC.

The chain links TRBV29-1 to TRBJ1-5, with TRBD1 matching over 10 bases. This CDR3 comprises 13 residues. Germline CDR1 reads SQVTM; CDR2 reads ANQGSEA. With V trimmed by 6 bases and J by 6 bases, 5 bases remained unmatched. Here the CDR3 DNA reads TGCAGCGTGACAGGGGGCGCAGGTCAGCCCCAGCATTTT. This gives the protein CSVTGGAGQPQHF.

V and J are TRBV7-2 and TRBJ1-4; no clear D gene. CDR3 length: 15 amino acids. Deletions cut 0 bases from V and 7 bases from J, with 12 bases between. Germline assignment: CDR1 SGHTA and CDR2 FQGNSA. The CDR3 sequence is CASSLAGVTTEKLFF. CDR3 in DNA: TGTGCCAGCAGCTTAGCCGGGGTTACGACTGAAAAACTGTTTTTT. Variable domain in full (rest from reference TRBV7-2 and TRBJ1-4): GAGVSQSPSNKVTEKGKDVELRCDPISGHTALYWYRQSLGQGLEFLIYFQGNSAPDKSGLPSDRFSAERTGGSVSTLTIQRTQQEDSAVYLCASSLAGVTTEKLFFGSGTQLSVL.

The table lists this clonotype with a few counts. The chain uses TRBV5-1 and TRBJ2-1; weak D call: TRBD1 (6 bases). The CDR3 spans 16 residues. The germline CDR1 and CDR2 sequences are SGHRS and YFSETQ. Trimming took off 3 bases at V and 0 bases at J, with 13 bases between the two ends. This chain's CDR3 is CASSSDRPSSYNEQFF. In DNA, the CDR3 is TGCGCCAGCAGCTCAGACAGGCCTAGCTCCTACAATGAGCAGTTCTTC.

Only a few counts were recorded for this clonotype. The V call is TRBV7-9, the J call TRBJ2-3, with no clear D. Between the trimmed V and J ends, which lost 5 bases and 6 bases, there was a span of 15 bases. Germline V gene sequence: CDR1 SEHNR, CDR2 FQNEAQ (reference sequence). The CDR3 is made up of 14 amino acids. DNA for the CDR3: TGTGCCAGCAGCCCGACGAACGGGTGGGATACGCAGTATTTT. Its translation: CASSPTNGWDTQYF.

This clonotype has more than one count but fewer than ten. The rearrangement links TRBV5-5 to TRBJ2-7; D gene uncertain. This CDR3 contains 15 residues. V gave up 4 bases and J gave up 0 bases, with 14 bases separating them. CDR1 is SGHKS and CDR2 is YYEKEE in the germline V gene (reference sequence). CDR3 in amino acids: CASSEHATNSYEQYF. CDR3 nucleotides: TGTGCCAGCAGCGAGCACGCTACTAACTCCTACGAGCAGTACTTC.

The chain is built from TRBV15 and TRBJ2-1; unclear D gene. The V gene's germline CDR1 is LNHNV and CDR2 YYDKDF (reference sequence). The CDR3 sequence is 13 residues long. V lost 0 bases and J 14 bases, leaving 14 bases between the germline ends. CDR3 sequence: CATSRDRFSWKFF. The CDR3 nucleotides read TGTGCCACCAGCAGAGATCGCTTTAGCTGGAAGTTCTTC.

This chain joins TRBV5-6 and TRBJ2-3, with 7 positions matching TRBD2. Germline V lookup: CDR1 SGHDT, CDR2 YYEEEE. The V gene end was trimmed by 5 bases and the J gene end by 6 bases; junction bases not matched to a gene: 9. This CDR3 is 14 amino acids long. Here the CDR3 reads CASRLARSEDTQYF. In DNA form, the CDR3 reads TGTGCCAGCAGACTAGCGAGAAGCGAGGATACGCAGTATTTT.

The rearrangement joins TRBV27 to TRBJ2-2; D not resolved. The CDR3 covers 14 residues. The V and J ends lost 2 bases and 7 bases respectively, with 11 bases between them. Germline V gene sequence: CDR1 MNHEY, CDR2 SMNVEV (reference sequence). This chain's CDR3 is CASSLVGSGGELFF. The CDR3 DNA reads TGTGCCAGCAGTTTAGTGGGGTCTGGCGGGGAGCTGTTTTTT.

This clonotype was recorded a few times. The chain employs TRBV5-1 and TRBJ2-7; TRBD1 might be the D (5 bases). The ends were cut back, 0 bases at V and 5 bases at J, with 15 bases in the middle. The CDR3 sequence is 15 residues long. Germline CDR1 reads SGHRS; CDR2 reads YFSETQ. CDR3 loop: CASSLGGAPRDEQYF. The CDR3, as DNA: TGCGCCAGCAGCTTGGGTGGGGCCCCTCGGGACGAGCAGTACTTC.

This clonotype has at least ten counts. The gene calls are TRBV12-3 or TRBV12-4 and TRBJ2-1, with 13 bases lining up with TRBD2. The junction had 4 bases not matched to a gene; V was cut back by 5 bases and J by 6 bases. CDR3 length: 15 residues. The CDR3 coding sequence is TGTGCCAGCAGTCCCGGACTAGCGGGGGTCAATGAGCAGTTCTTC. As protein: CASSPGLAGVNEQFF.

V is TRBV30 and J is TRBJ2-3; D may be TRBD2 (5 bases). The CDR3 has 11 amino acids. Germline loops: CDR1 GTSNPN, CDR2 SVGIG (reference sequence). The germline V and J ends were trimmed by 1 base and 6 bases, with 5 bases remaining between them. The CDR3 nucleotides read TGTGCCTGGAGTGGAGGGGATACGCAGTATTTT. Protein: CAWSGGDTQYF.

The chain combines TRBV5-1 with TRBJ2-1, with D uncertain. Germline assignment: CDR1 SGHRS and CDR2 YFSETQ. V shed 4 bases and J shed 8 bases, with 13 bases lying between them. The CDR3 extends over 13 amino acids. CDR3 loop: CASSPSLFYEQFF. DNA for the CDR3: TGCGCCAGCAGCCCCAGCCTTTTTTATGAGCAGTTCTTC.

This chain joins TRBV3-1 and TRBJ1-1; D unresolved. The germline gives CDR1 LGHDT, CDR2 YNNKEL (reference sequence). Trimming stripped 3 bases from V and 5 bases from J, with 13 bases between. This CDR3 is built from 14 residues. In DNA form, the CDR3 reads TGTGCCAGCAGCCAGTCGGAGGTTTCGACTGAAGCTTTCTTT. Translating gives CASSQSEVSTEAFF.

The sample holds a few counts of this clonotype. The CDR3 DNA is TGTGCCAGCAGCTTGCTGGTCGGGGCGAACACCGGGGAGCTGTTTTTT. Amino acid sequence: CASSLLVGANTGELFF. V usage is TRBV5-4 and J usage is TRBJ2-2; D may be TRBD2 (5 bases). V was clipped by 1 base and J by 0 bases, with 10 bases between them. This CDR3 spans 16 amino acids. CDR1 is SGHNT and CDR2 is YYREEE in the germline V gene (reference sequence).